This is a list of T cell receptor beta chains from one sample in a study of cytomegalovirus exposure and HLA in healthy donors. Sequenced by immunoSEQ multiplex PCR; TCRdb stores in-frame clones only, minus some. The sample shows some 130,000 clones, approximately 79% of them seen only once. Source material: PBMCs. The receptors here all came from a middle-aged man in good health and CMV-seropositive. Each CDR3 is given with its conserved first and last residue. The D gene is left open where the match is weak. For some rows the clone size is stated as once, few or many, or as a class when expanded; others skip it.

J gene: TRBJ1-1
V gene: TRBV5-1
D gene: NA
clone size: NA
CDR3 protein: CASSLTVNTEAFF
CDR3 DNA: TGCGCCAGCAGCTTGACAGTAAACACTGAAGCTTTCTTT

J gene: TRBJ2-7
V gene: TRBV7-9
D gene: TRBD2
clone size: NA
CDR3 protein: CASSQLAGGSYEQYF
CDR3 DNA: TGTGCCAGCAGCCAGCTAGCGGGAGGATCCTACGAGCAGTACTTC

J gene: TRBJ1-1
V gene: TRBV5-1
D gene: NA
clone size: NA
CDR3 protein: CASSQGTSRATEAFF
CDR3 DNA: TGCGCCAGCAGCCAAGGGACATCCCGGGCCACTGAAGCTTTCTTT

J gene: TRBJ2-6
V gene: TRBV30
D gene: NA
clone size: NA
CDR3 protein: CASPESSGANVLTF
CDR3 DNA: TGTGCCTCCCCCGAGAGTTCCGGGGCCAACGTCCTGACTTTC

J gene: TRBJ2-7
V gene: TRBV29-1
D gene: NA
clone size: NA
CDR3 protein: CSVEAGQGKYF
CDR3 DNA: TGCAGCGTTGAAGCCGGCCAGGGAAAGTACTTC

J gene: TRBJ2-7
V gene: TRBV5-6
D gene: NA
clone size: NA
CDR3 protein: CASNFLQGDEQYF
CDR3 DNA: TGTGCCAGCAACTTTTTGCAAGGGGACGAGCAGTACTTC

J gene: TRBJ1-5
V gene: TRBV29-1
D gene: TRBD1
clone size: NA
CDR3 protein: CSVEGTGDNQPQHF
CDR3 DNA: TGCAGCGTTGAGGGGACAGGGGACAATCAGCCCCAGCATTTT

J gene: TRBJ2-1
V gene: TRBV4-1
D gene: NA
clone size: NA
CDR3 protein: CASSRGGVSSYNEQFF
CDR3 DNA: TGCGCCAGCAGCCGCGGCGGGGTCAGCTCCTACAATGAGCAGTTCTTC

J gene: TRBJ2-1
V gene: TRBV7-2
D gene: NA
clone size: NA
CDR3 protein: CASSLRDNEQFF
CDR3 DNA: TGTGCCAGCAGCTTGAGGGACAATGAGCAGTTCTTC

J gene: TRBJ1-2
V gene: TRBV7-2
D gene: NA
clone size: once
CDR3 protein: CASSPLFLQGRNGYTF
CDR3 DNA: TGTGCCAGCAGCCCGTTGTTTCTTCAGGGGCGGAATGGCTACACCTTC

J gene: TRBJ1-6
V gene: TRBV5-5
D gene: TRBD1
clone size: few
CDR3 protein: CASSLDGTVSNSPLHF
CDR3 DNA: TGTGCCAGCAGCTTGGATGGGACAGTGTCTAATTCACCCCTCCACTTT

J gene: TRBJ2-7
V gene: TRBV28
D gene: NA
clone size: NA
CDR3 protein: CASSLIPGYYEQYF
CDR3 DNA: TGTGCCAGCAGTTTAATACCAGGTTACTACGAGCAGTACTTC

J gene: TRBJ1-1
V gene: TRBV28
D gene: NA
clone size: NA
CDR3 protein: CASLSRNTEAFF
CDR3 DNA: TGTGCCAGCCTGTCCCGGAACACTGAAGCTTTCTTT

J gene: TRBJ1-1
V gene: TRBV27
D gene: TRBD1
clone size: NA
CDR3 protein: CASSLSPGQGGPEAFF
CDR3 DNA: TGTGCCAGCAGTTTATCTCCGGGACAGGGGGGCCCTGAAGCTTTCTTT

J gene: TRBJ1-2
V gene: TRBV29-1
D gene: NA
clone size: NA
CDR3 protein: CSVGGGSYGYTF
CDR3 DNA: TGCAGCGTTGGGGGGGGAAGCTATGGCTACACCTTC

J gene: TRBJ1-2
V gene: TRBV30
D gene: NA
clone size: NA
CDR3 protein: CAWNGWSYGYTF
CDR3 DNA: TGTGCCTGGAACGGGTGGAGCTATGGCTACACCTTC

J gene: TRBJ2-5
V gene: TRBV5-1
D gene: NA
clone size: NA
CDR3 protein: CASISGETQYF
CDR3 DNA: TGCGCCAGCATCTCCGGAGAGACCCAGTACTTC

J gene: TRBJ1-6
V gene: TRBV5-1
D gene: NA
clone size: NA
CDR3 protein: CASSLGPQGGPLHF
CDR3 DNA: TGCGCCAGCAGCTTGGGGCCACAGGGTGGACCCCTCCACTTT

J gene: TRBJ1-2
V gene: TRBV6-5
D gene: NA
clone size: few
CDR3 protein: CASSRLRLGYGYTF
CDR3 DNA: TGTGCCAGCAGTCGTTTGCGCCTAGGCTATGGCTACACCTTC

J gene: TRBJ1-1
V gene: TRBV7-8
D gene: NA
clone size: few
CDR3 protein: CASSHREMTEAFF
CDR3 DNA: TGTGCCAGCAGCCACAGGGAAATGACTGAAGCTTTCTTT

J gene: TRBJ2-3
V gene: TRBV4-1
D gene: TRBD2
clone size: NA
CDR3 protein: CASSQIQGGAVPTDTQYF
CDR3 DNA: TGCGCCAGCAGCCAAATTCAGGGAGGGGCGGTCCCCACAGATACGCAGTATTTT

J gene: TRBJ2-3
V gene: TRBV10-1
D gene: NA
clone size: NA
CDR3 protein: CASSDGSYTDTQYF
CDR3 DNA: TGCGCCAGCAGTGATGGGAGCTACACAGATACGCAGTATTTT

J gene: TRBJ2-7
V gene: TRBV5-1
D gene: TRBD1
clone size: NA
CDR3 protein: CASSFLDRGRGEQYF
CDR3 DNA: TGCGCCAGCAGCTTTCTAGACAGGGGGCGAGGCGAGCAGTACTTC

J gene: TRBJ1-5
V gene: TRBV28
D gene: TRBD1
clone size: NA
CDR3 protein: CASTLDRVQPQHF
CDR3 DNA: TGTGCCAGCACCCTGGACAGGGTTCAGCCCCAGCATTTT

J gene: TRBJ1-4
V gene: TRBV5-1
D gene: TRBD1
clone size: NA
CDR3 protein: CASSPGGNNEKLFF
CDR3 DNA: TGCGCCAGCAGCCCAGGGGGCAATAATGAAAAACTGTTTTTT

J gene: TRBJ1-4
V gene: TRBV6-1
D gene: TRBD1
clone size: NA
CDR3 protein: CAAALGQGNEKLFF
CDR3 DNA: TGTGCCGCAGCCCTAGGACAGGGAAATGAAAAACTGTTTTTT

J gene: TRBJ2-2
V gene: TRBV9
D gene: TRBD1
clone size: NA
CDR3 protein: CASSPQVGTGPTGELFF
CDR3 DNA: TGTGCCAGCAGCCCCCAGGTTGGGACAGGGCCCACCGGGGAGCTGTTTTTT

J gene: TRBJ2-1
V gene: TRBV19
D gene: TRBD1
clone size: NA
CDR3 protein: CASSISTGGSYNEQFF
CDR3 DNA: TGTGCCAGTAGTATATCAACAGGGGGCTCCTACAATGAGCAGTTCTTC

J gene: TRBJ2-1
V gene: TRBV5-1
D gene: TRBD2
clone size: NA
CDR3 protein: CASSPGRGLAGSYNEQFF
CDR3 DNA: TGCGCCAGCAGCCCGGGTCGGGGGCTAGCGGGCTCCTACAATGAGCAGTTCTTC

J gene: TRBJ2-6
V gene: TRBV5-5
D gene: TRBD2
clone size: NA
CDR3 protein: CASSLGLANSGANVLTF
CDR3 DNA: TGTGCCAGCAGCTTGGGACTAGCGAACTCTGGGGCCAACGTCCTGACTTTC

J gene: TRBJ2-3
V gene: TRBV19
D gene: TRBD2
clone size: once
CDR3 protein: CASSPGTSGADTQYF
CDR3 DNA: TGTGCCAGTAGTCCAGGGACTAGCGGGGCAGATACGCAGTATTTT

J gene: TRBJ2-7
V gene: TRBV6-5
D gene: TRBD1
clone size: NA
CDR3 protein: CASSLKDREVEQYF
CDR3 DNA: TGTGCCAGCAGCCTCAAGGACAGGGAGGTCGAGCAGTACTTC

J gene: TRBJ2-1
V gene: TRBV6-5
D gene: TRBD2
clone size: NA
CDR3 protein: CASYLAGGDNEQFF
CDR3 DNA: TGTGCCAGTTACCTAGCGGGAGGAGACAATGAGCAGTTCTTC

J gene: TRBJ1-4
V gene: TRBV19
D gene: NA
clone size: NA
CDR3 protein: CATSLNGGAAGKLFF
CDR3 DNA: TGTGCCACCTCTCTCAACGGGGGGGCAGCAGGAAAACTGTTTTTT

J gene: TRBJ2-6
V gene: TRBV23-1
D gene: TRBD1
clone size: NA
CDR3 protein: CASTPPSFPGTGLSGANVLTF
CDR3 DNA: TGCGCCAGCACCCCTCCCTCTTTTCCCGGGACAGGGCTGTCTGGGGCCAACGTCCTGACTTTC

J gene: TRBJ1-2
V gene: TRBV15
D gene: NA
clone size: NA
CDR3 protein: CATSPRTRAGGYTF
CDR3 DNA: TGTGCCACCAGCCCACGTACCCGGGCGGGCGGCTACACCTTC

J gene: TRBJ1-4
V gene: TRBV7-9
D gene: NA
clone size: NA
CDR3 protein: CASSLATEIEKLFF
CDR3 DNA: TGTGCCAGCAGCTTAGCGACAGAAATAGAAAAACTGTTTTTT

J gene: TRBJ1-1
V gene: TRBV7-9
D gene: NA
clone size: NA
CDR3 protein: CSSSYGQNTEAFF
CDR3 DNA: TGTTCCAGCAGCTACGGTCAAAACACTGAAGCTTTCTTT

J gene: TRBJ2-1
V gene: TRBV7-9
D gene: TRBD2
clone size: few
CDR3 protein: CASTLRSGSWRNRNEQFF
CDR3 DNA: TGTGCCAGCACCTTGAGAAGCGGGAGTTGGAGGAATCGGAATGAGCAGTTCTTC

J gene: TRBJ2-2
V gene: TRBV7-9
D gene: TRBD1
clone size: NA
CDR3 protein: CASSPRTGATGELFF
CDR3 DNA: TGTGCCAGCAGCCCACGGACAGGGGCCACCGGGGAGCTGTTTTTT

J gene: TRBJ2-7
V gene: TRBV2
D gene: TRBD1
clone size: few
CDR3 protein: CASRVDRGSYEQYF
CDR3 DNA: TGTGCCAGCAGAGTTGACAGGGGCTCCTACGAGCAGTACTTC

J gene: TRBJ2-2
V gene: TRBV6-5
D gene: TRBD1
clone size: NA
CDR3 protein: CASSHDRALSGELFF
CDR3 DNA: TGTGCCAGCAGTCATGACAGGGCTTTGAGCGGGGAGCTGTTTTTT

J gene: TRBJ1-3
V gene: TRBV5-6
D gene: TRBD1
clone size: NA
CDR3 protein: CASSLQGAREGNTIYF
CDR3 DNA: TGTGCCAGCAGCTTGCAGGGGGCGCGGGAAGGAAACACCATATATTTT

J gene: TRBJ1-5
V gene: TRBV6-1
D gene: TRBD1
clone size: NA
CDR3 protein: CASSDLTGLANQPQHF
CDR3 DNA: TGTGCCAGCAGTGATCTGACAGGGCTAGCAAATCAGCCCCAGCATTTT

J gene: TRBJ2-2
V gene: TRBV6-1
D gene: NA
clone size: NA
CDR3 protein: CASSEAVVGGATGELFF
CDR3 DNA: TGTGCCAGCAGTGAAGCGGTGGTTGGCGGGGCCACCGGGGAGCTGTTTTTT

J gene: TRBJ2-5
V gene: TRBV2
D gene: TRBD2
clone size: NA
CDR3 protein: CASREEVETQYF
CDR3 DNA: TGTGCCAGTCGGGAGGAGGTTGAGACCCAGTACTTC

J gene: TRBJ1-5
V gene: TRBV15
D gene: NA
clone size: NA
CDR3 protein: CATSPRGQPQHF
CDR3 DNA: TGTGCCACCAGCCCCCGGGGACAGCCCCAGCATTTT

J gene: TRBJ2-7
V gene: TRBV4-1
D gene: TRBD2
clone size: NA
CDR3 protein: CASSFGLAGDYEQYF
CDR3 DNA: TGCGCCAGCAGTTTTGGACTAGCGGGGGACTACGAGCAGTACTTC

J gene: TRBJ2-7
V gene: TRBV7-8
D gene: TRBD2
clone size: few
CDR3 protein: CASSLRTSGAPYEQYF
CDR3 DNA: TGTGCCAGCAGCTTAAGGACTAGCGGGGCCCCCTACGAGCAGTACTTC

J gene: TRBJ1-6
V gene: TRBV7-9
D gene: NA
clone size: NA
CDR3 protein: CASSLAVRGSPLHF
CDR3 DNA: TGTGCCAGCAGCTTAGCGGTCCGCGGATCACCCCTCCACTTT

J gene: TRBJ2-1
V gene: TRBV27
D gene: TRBD2
clone size: NA
CDR3 protein: CASSPRTSHNEQFF
CDR3 DNA: TGTGCCAGCAGTCCGAGGACTAGCCACAATGAGCAGTTCTTC

J gene: TRBJ1-4
V gene: TRBV28
D gene: TRBD1
clone size: NA
CDR3 protein: CASSKQGYNEKLFF
CDR3 DNA: TGTGCCAGCAGTAAACAGGGGTATAATGAAAAACTGTTTTTT

J gene: TRBJ2-3
V gene: TRBV18
D gene: NA
clone size: once
CDR3 protein: CASSPRLDFTDTQYF
CDR3 DNA: TGTGCCAGCTCACCGAGGCTAGACTTCACAGATACGCAGTATTTT

J gene: TRBJ1-2
V gene: TRBV19
D gene: NA
clone size: NA
CDR3 protein: CASIQGNYGYTF
CDR3 DNA: TGTGCCAGTATCCAGGGGAACTATGGCTACACCTTC

J gene: TRBJ2-1
V gene: TRBV14
D gene: TRBD2
clone size: NA
CDR3 protein: CATSGLAGSEQFF
CDR3 DNA: TGTGCCACCTCGGGACTAGCGGGATCTGAGCAGTTCTTC

J gene: TRBJ2-7
V gene: TRBV5-6
D gene: NA
clone size: few
CDR3 protein: CASSSPRTDTYEQYF
CDR3 DNA: TGTGCCAGCAGCTCCCCCAGGACAGACACCTACGAGCAGTACTTC

J gene: TRBJ2-5
V gene: TRBV6-1
D gene: NA
clone size: NA
CDR3 protein: CATSSSAKETQYF
CDR3 DNA: TGTGCCACCTCCTCCAGTGCAAAAGAGACCCAGTACTTC

J gene: TRBJ2-3
V gene: TRBV27
D gene: NA
clone size: NA
CDR3 protein: CASSWSGRTDTQYF
CDR3 DNA: TGTGCCAGCAGTTGGTCAGGGCGCACAGATACGCAGTATTTT

J gene: TRBJ2-7
V gene: TRBV27
D gene: NA
clone size: NA
CDR3 protein: CASSLSAVRSYEQYF
CDR3 DNA: TGTGCCAGCAGTTTATCGGCGGTTCGGTCCTACGAGCAGTACTTC

J gene: TRBJ1-3
V gene: TRBV28
D gene: TRBD1
clone size: NA
CDR3 protein: CATGGQGTGSGNTIYF
CDR3 DNA: TGTGCCACCGGTGGACAGGGGACAGGCTCTGGAAACACCATATATTTT